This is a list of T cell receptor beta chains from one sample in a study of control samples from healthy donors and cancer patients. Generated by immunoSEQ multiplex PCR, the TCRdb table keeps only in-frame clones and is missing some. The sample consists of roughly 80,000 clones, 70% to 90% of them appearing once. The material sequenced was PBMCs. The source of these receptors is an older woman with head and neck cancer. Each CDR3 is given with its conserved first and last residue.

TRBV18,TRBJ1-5,CASSMDNNQPQHF
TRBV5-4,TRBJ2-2,CASSMQGPNTGELFF
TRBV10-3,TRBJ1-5,CAISQDRADNQPQHF
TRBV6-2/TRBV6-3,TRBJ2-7,CASSSGTGTYEQYF
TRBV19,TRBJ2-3,CASSSTKGGIEDTQYF
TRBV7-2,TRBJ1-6,CASSASKNSPLHF
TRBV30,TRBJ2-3,CAWTSGRDYSTDTQYF
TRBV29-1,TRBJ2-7,CSVEVRGGGYEQYF
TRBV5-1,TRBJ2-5,CASSRVGASPEETQYF
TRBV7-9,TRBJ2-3,CASSYPELDTDTQYF
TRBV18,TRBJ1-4,CASSPRYRDEKLFF
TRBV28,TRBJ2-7,CASNRRTGAEEQYF
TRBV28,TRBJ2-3,CATFGADTQYF
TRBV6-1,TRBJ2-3,CASSESFGAGGLRTDTQYF
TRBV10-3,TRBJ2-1,CAITQNSYNEQFF
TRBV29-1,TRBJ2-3,CSVGRTGMNTDTQYF
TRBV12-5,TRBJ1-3,CASGRALDREGGNTIYF
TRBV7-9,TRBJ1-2,CASSLGRTYGYTF
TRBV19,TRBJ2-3,CASSTTGGVPDTQYF
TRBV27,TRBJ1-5,CASSLSWQGNQPQHF
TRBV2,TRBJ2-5,CASSGISGRETQYF
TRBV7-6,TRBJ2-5,CASSLAGLAGQETQYF
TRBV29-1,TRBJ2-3,CSVEGAKGADTQYF
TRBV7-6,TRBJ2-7,CASSLARGEQYF
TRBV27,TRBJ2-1,CASSSTISGGSYNEQFF
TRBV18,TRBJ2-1,CASSLGQTVYNEQFF
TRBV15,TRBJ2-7,CATSRDLGVEQYF
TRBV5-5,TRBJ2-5,CASSLTGLVPETQYF
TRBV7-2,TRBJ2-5,CASSLAVRDTAKTQYF
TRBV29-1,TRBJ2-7,CSVDQGSSYEQYF
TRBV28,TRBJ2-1,CASLAGGASNEQFF